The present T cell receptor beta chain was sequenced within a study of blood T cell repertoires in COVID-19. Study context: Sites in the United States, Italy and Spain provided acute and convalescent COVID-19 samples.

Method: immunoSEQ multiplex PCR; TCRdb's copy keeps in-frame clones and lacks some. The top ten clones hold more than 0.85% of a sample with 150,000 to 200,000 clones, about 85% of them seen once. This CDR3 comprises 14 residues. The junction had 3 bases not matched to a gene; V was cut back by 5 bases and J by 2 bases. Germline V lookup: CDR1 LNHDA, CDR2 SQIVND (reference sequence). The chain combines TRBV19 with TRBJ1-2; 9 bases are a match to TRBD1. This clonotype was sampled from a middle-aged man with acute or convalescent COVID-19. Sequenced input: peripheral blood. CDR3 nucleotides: TGTGCCAGTAGTCACAGGGGGCGAAACTATGGCTACACCTTC. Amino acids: CASSHRGRNYGYTF.